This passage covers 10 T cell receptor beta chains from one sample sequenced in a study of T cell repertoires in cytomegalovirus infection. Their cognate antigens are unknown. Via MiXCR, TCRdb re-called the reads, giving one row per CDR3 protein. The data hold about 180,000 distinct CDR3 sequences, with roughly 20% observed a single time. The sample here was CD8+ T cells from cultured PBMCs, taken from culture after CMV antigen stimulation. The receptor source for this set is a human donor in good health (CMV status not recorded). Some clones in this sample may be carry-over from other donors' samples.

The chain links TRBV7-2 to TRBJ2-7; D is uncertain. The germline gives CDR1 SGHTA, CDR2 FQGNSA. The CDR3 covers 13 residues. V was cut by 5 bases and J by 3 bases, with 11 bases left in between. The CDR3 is CASSPYDYYEQYF. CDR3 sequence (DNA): TGTGCCAGCAGCCCGTACGATTACTACGAGCAGTACTTC.

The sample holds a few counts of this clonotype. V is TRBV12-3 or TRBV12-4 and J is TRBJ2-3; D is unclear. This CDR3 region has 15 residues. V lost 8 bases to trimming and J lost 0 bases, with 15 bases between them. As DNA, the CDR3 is TGTGCCAGCCTCACTTATGAGTCCAGCACAGATACGCAGTATTTT. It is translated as CASLTYESSTDTQYF.

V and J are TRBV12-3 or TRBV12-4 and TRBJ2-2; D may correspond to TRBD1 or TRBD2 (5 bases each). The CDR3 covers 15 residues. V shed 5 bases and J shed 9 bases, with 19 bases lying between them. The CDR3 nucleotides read TGTGCCAGCAGTCCTCCGTGGGGGAATGAGAGGGAGCTGTTTTTT. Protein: CASSPPWGNERELFF.

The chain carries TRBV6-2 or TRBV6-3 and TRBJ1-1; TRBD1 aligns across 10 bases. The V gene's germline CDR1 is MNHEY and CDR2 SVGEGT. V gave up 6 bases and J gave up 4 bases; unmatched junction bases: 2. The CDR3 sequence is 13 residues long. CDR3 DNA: TGTGCCAGCAGGTGGGACAGGGGCACTGAAGCTTTCTTT. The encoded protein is CASRWDRGTEAFF.

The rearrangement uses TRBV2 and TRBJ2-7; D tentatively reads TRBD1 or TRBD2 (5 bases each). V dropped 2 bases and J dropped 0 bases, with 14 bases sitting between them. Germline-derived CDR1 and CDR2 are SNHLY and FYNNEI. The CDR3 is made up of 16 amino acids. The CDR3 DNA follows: TGTGCCAGCAGTGAATGGGGGTCCTCCACCTCCTACGAGCAGTACTTC. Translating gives CASSEWGSSTSYEQYF.

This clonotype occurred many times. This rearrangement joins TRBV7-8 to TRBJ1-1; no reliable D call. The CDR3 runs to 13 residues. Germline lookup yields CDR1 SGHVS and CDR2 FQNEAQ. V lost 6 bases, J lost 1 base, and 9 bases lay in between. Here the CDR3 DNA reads TGTGCCAGCAGTCCAACAGAGAACACTGAAGCTTTCTTT. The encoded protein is CASSPTENTEAFF.

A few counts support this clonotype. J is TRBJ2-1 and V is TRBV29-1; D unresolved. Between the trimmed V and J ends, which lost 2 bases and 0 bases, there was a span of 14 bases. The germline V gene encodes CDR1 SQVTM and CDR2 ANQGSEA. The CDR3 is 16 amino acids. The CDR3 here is CSVEPLRMSSYNEQFF. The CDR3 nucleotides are TGCAGCGTTGAACCACTTAGGATGTCCTCCTACAATGAGCAGTTCTTC.

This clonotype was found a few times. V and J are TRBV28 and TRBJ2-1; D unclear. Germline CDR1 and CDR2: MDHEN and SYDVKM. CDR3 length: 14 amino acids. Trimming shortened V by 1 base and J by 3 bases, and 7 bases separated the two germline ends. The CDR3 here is CASSLYTNYNEQFF. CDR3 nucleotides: TGTGCCAGCAGTTTATACACCAACTACAATGAGCAGTTCTTC.

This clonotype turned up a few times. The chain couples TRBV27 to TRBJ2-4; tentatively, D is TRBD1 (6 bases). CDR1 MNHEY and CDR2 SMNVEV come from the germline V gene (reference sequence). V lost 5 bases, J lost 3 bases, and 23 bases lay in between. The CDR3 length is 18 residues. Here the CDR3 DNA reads TGTGCCAGCAGTCCTCATCAGACAGGCCAGTTCGGCAAAAACATTCAGTACTTC. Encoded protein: CASSPHQTGQFGKNIQYF.

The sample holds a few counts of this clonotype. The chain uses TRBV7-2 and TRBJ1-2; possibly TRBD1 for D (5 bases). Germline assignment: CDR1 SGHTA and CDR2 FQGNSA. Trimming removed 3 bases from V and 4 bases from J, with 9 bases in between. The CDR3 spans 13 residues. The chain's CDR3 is CASSFGTGYGYTF. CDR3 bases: TGTGCCAGCAGCTTCGGGACCGGCTATGGCTACACCTTC. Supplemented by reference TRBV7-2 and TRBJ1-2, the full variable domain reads GAGVSQSPSNKVTEKGKDVELRCDPISGHTALYWYRQSLGQGLEFLIYFQGNSAPDKSGLPSDRFSAERTGGSVSTLTIQRTQQEDSAVYLCASSFGTGYGYTFGSGTRLTVV.